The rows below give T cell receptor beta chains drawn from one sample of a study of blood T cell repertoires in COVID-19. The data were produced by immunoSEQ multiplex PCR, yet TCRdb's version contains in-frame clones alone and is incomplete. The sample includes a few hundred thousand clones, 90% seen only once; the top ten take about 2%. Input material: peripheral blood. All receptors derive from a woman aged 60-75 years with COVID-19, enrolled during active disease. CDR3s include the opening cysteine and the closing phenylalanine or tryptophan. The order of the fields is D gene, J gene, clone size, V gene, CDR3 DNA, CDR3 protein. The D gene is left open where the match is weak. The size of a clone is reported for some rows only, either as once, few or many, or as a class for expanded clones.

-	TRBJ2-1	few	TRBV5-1	TGCGCCAGCAGCTTGGCCGGGAGCTCCTACAATGAGCAGTTCTTC	CASSLAGSSYNEQFF
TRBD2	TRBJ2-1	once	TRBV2	TGTGCCAGCAGTGAAGGACTAGCGCGCTACAATGAGCAGTTCTTC	CASSEGLARYNEQFF
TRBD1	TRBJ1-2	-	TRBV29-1	TGCAGCGTTGTGGAACAGGGGCGTGGGGTCTATGGCTACACCTTC	CSVVEQGRGVYGYTF
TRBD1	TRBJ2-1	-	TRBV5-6	TGTGCCAGCAGCTTGCGGGACAGGAAGTACAATGAGCAGTTCTTC	CASSLRDRKYNEQFF
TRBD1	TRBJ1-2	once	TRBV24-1	TGTGCCACCAGTGATGGGACAGTGAACTATGGCTACACCTTC	CATSDGTVNYGYTF
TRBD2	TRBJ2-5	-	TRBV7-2	TGTGCCAGCAGCAACCCGGGGACTAGCTCTGAGACCCAGTACTTC	CASSNPGTSSETQYF
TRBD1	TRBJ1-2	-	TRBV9	TGTGCCAGCAGCGGGAGGGGACAGGAGCCCCCTAGATATGGCTACACCTTC	CASSGRGQEPPRYGYTF
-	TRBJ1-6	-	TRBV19	TGTGCCAGTAGAATCGGGGGGCGTAATAATTCACCCCTCCACTTT	CASRIGGRNNSPLHF
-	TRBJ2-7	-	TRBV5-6	TGTGCCAGCAGCCTAGGAGATGGGCAGTACTTC	CASSLGDGQYF
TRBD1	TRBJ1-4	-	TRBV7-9	TGTGCCAGCAGCTTAGGGACAGGGGATGAAAAACTGTTTTTT	CASSLGTGDEKLFF
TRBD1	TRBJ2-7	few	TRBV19	TGTGCCAGTAGTATGGGACAGTCCTACGAGCAGTACTTC	CASSMGQSYEQYF
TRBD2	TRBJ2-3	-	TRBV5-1	TGCGCCAGCAGCGCGGGACTAGCGGTTTTTGCCCCAGATACGCAGTATTTT	CASSAGLAVFAPDTQYF
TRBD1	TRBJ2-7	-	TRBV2	TGTGCCGTCCCAGGGACAGGGGGCTACGAGCAGTACTTC	CAVPGTGGYEQYF
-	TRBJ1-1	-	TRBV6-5	TGTGCCAGCAGACGTCGTCAGTCAGTGATCACTGAAGCTTTCTTT	CASRRRQSVITEAFF
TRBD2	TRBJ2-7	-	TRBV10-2	TGCGCCAGCTGGCCCCGAGCGGGGGATTCCTACGAGCAGTACTTC	CASWPRAGDSYEQYF
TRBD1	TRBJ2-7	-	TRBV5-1	TGCGCCAGCAGCTTCGGGACAGGGGACGAGCAGTACTTC	CASSFGTGDEQYF
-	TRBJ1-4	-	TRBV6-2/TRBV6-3	TGTGCCAGCACCCCAAGGGCTGGCCGGGGAGAAAAACTGTTTTTT	CASTPRAGRGEKLFF
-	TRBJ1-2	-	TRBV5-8	TGTGCCAGCAGCTTGCGGCAGGGTAACTATGGCTACACCTTC	CASSLRQGNYGYTF
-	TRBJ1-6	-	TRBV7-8	TGTGCCAGCACCCCAGGGTTCTCCTATAATTCACCCCTCCACTTT	CASTPGFSYNSPLHF
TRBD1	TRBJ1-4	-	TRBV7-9	TGTGCCAGCAGCTCCCGATCCGGGACAGATAATGAAAAACTGTTTTTT	CASSSRSGTDNEKLFF
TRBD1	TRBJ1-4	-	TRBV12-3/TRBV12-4	TGTGCCAGCAGTTACAGGGGGGGCGAAAAACTGTTTTTT	CASSYRGGEKLFF
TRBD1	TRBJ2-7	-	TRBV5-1	TGCGCCAGCAGCACCACAGGACAGGCTTCCTCCTACGAGCAGTACTTC	CASSTTGQASSYEQYF
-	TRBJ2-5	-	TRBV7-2	TGTGCCAGCAGCAACACGGGGGTAGAGACCCAGTACTTC	CASSNTGVETQYF
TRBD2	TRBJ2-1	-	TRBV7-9	TGTGCCAGCAGCCAGCCCGGGACTAGCGCCTACAATGAGCAGTTCTTC	CASSQPGTSAYNEQFF
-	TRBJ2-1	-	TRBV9	TGTGCCAGCAGCGTAACCGGTGCGGGTGAGCAGTTCTTC	CASSVTGAGEQFF
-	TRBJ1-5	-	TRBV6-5	TGTGCCAGCAGCCGAGACAGTAATCAGCCCCAGCATTTT	CASSRDSNQPQHF
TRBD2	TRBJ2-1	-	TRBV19	TGTGCCAGTAGTATGGGCGGGGGACACAATGAGCAGTTCTTC	CASSMGGGHNEQFF
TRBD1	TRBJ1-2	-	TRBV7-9	TGTGCCAGCAGCGAGTTACAGGGGGTGGGCGGCTACACCTTC	CASSELQGVGGYTF
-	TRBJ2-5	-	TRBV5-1	TGCGCCAGCAGCTTGGACAAAGAGACCCAGTACTTC	CASSLDKETQYF